The 23 T cell receptor beta chains in this list originate from one sample, sequenced in a study of blood T cells in healthy people across ages. The use of a sample-barcoded 5' primer and a J-beta primer mix characterized a second PCR of roughly 6 to 11 cycles. MiXCR, applied by TCRdb to the 5' RACE reads, yields one record per CDR3 protein. The sample has hundreds of thousands of distinct CDR3 sequences; 53% are singletons. Sequencing was done on a sample of blood. The receptors were gathered from a man older than 75 in good health.

The chain carries TRBV18 and TRBJ1-1; TRBD1 matches 7 bases. The length of the CDR3 is 13 residues. Per the germline V gene, CDR1 is KGHSH and CDR2 is LQKENI. Unmatched junction bases numbered 9, after V lost 6 bases and J lost 8 bases. The CDR3 nucleotides read TGTGCCAGCTCCCCAGGGCAGGGGGAGGAAGCTTTCTTT. Its protein product is CASSPGQGEEAFF.

Worth noting for this clonotype: The junction differs from germline at one of its ends, possibly a read error. V usage is TRBV20-1 and J usage is TRBJ1-2, with D tentatively TRBD1 (6 bases). CDR1 and CDR2 from the germline V gene are DFQATT and SNEGSKA (reference sequence). The CDR3 totals 15 residues. In DNA form, the CDR3 reads TGCAGCGCTAGCCAAGACGCTTTGGGGGCCTATGGCTACACCTTC. Translating gives CSASQDALGAYGYTF.

The chain employs TRBV20-1 and TRBJ2-7; 11 bases are shared with TRBD1. CDR1 is DFQATT, CDR2 SNEGSKA, per germline (reference sequence). The length of the CDR3 is 15 residues. The V gene end was trimmed by 1 base and the J gene end by 2 bases; junction bases not matched to a gene: 4. The CDR3 nucleotides read TGCAGTGCTAGAGCCCCGGGACAGGGGGCCTACGAGCAGTACTTC. Translated: CSARAPGQGAYEQYF.

The genes are TRBV10-3 and TRBJ2-7; D might be TRBD2 (7 bases). The CDR3 has 12 residues. The V and J ends lost 4 bases and 6 bases respectively, with 10 bases between them. Per the germline V gene, CDR1 is ENHRY and CDR2 is SYGVKD. The chain's CDR3 is CAISGRGREQYF. The CDR3 DNA is TGTGCCATCAGTGGGCGGGGGCGCGAGCAGTACTTC.

Note on this clonotype: Since a much larger clone is just one base distant, this may be a read error. The V call is TRBV29-1, the J call TRBJ2-7; 8 bases are a match to TRBD1. This CDR3 spans 14 amino acids. V lost 6 bases to trimming and J lost 4 bases; unmatched junction nucleotides: 11. Germline values: CDR1 SQVTM, CDR2 ANQGSEA. The CDR3, as DNA: TGCAGCGTCAGTATGAGGCAGGGGGCATACGAGCAGTACTTC. Protein product: CSVSMRQGAYEQYF.

This clonotype has more than one count but fewer than ten. The V gene is TRBV6-5, the J gene TRBJ2-5; no reliable D call. Per the germline V gene, CDR1 is MNHEY and CDR2 is SVGAGI. CDR3 size: 11 residues. Deletions cut 8 bases from V and 7 bases from J, with 11 bases between. The CDR3 sequence: CASYSKGTQYF. In nucleotides, the CDR3 is TGTGCCAGCTACTCGAAGGGGACCCAGTACTTC.

Turning to this clonotype: One end of the junction varies from germline; a read error may be responsible. The CDR3, as DNA: TGCGCCAGCAGCTTGGAAGACGGGATCTATGGCCACACCTTC. As protein: CASSLEDGIYGHTF. The chain has TRBV5-1 and TRBJ1-2; no clear D gene. Per the germline V gene, CDR1 is SGHRS and CDR2 is YFSETQ. The CDR3 loop spans 14 amino acids.

This chain uses TRBV24-1 with TRBJ2-1; 10 bases map to TRBD1. Germline-derived CDR1 and CDR2 are KGHDR and SFDVKD. The CDR3 is 16 amino acids. V lost 4 bases to trimming and J lost 2 bases; unmatched junction nucleotides: 4. The CDR3 region has the DNA TGTGCCACCAGTGACGGGACAGGGGTTACCTACAATGAGCAGTTCTTC. Translated, it gives CATSDGTGVTYNEQFF.

This clonotype was seen a few times. The chain joins TRBV6-1 to TRBJ2-6, with 8 nucleotides matching TRBD1. CDR1 and CDR2 (germline): MNHNS, SASEGT. The CDR3 loop spans 18 amino acids. V gave up 2 bases and J gave up 1 base; unmatched junction bases: 7. CDR3 sequence: CASSENRGKISGANVLTF. CDR3 nucleotides: TGTGCCAGCAGTGAAAACAGGGGGAAAATTTCTGGGGCCAACGTCCTGACTTTC.

The chain has TRBV5-1 and TRBJ2-5, with D unresolved. The germline V gene has CDR1 SGHRS and CDR2 YFSETQ. V was clipped by 0 bases and J by 1 base, with 4 bases between them. CDR3 size: 13 residues. In nucleotides, the CDR3 is TGCGCCAGCAGCTTGGTAATCCAAGAGACCCAGTACTTC. Encoded protein: CASSLVIQETQYF.

The rearrangement links TRBV5-1 to TRBJ1-1, with 7 bases that match TRBD1. Germline CDR1 is SGHRS and CDR2 is YFSETQ. Trimming cost V 0 bases and J 0 bases; bases outside gene matches: 5. This CDR3 has 16 residues. CDR3 sequence (DNA): TGCGCCAGCAGCTTGGGGACAGGTCTCATGAACACTGAAGCTTTCTTT. Translation: CASSLGTGLMNTEAFF.

The table lists this clonotype with a count of one. This chain links TRBV9 with TRBJ1-5; D call uncertain. Germline CDR1 is SGDLS and CDR2 is YYNGEE. CDR3 size: 15 residues. V dropped 4 bases and J dropped 4 bases, with 15 bases sitting between them. The CDR3 sequence is CASSYDDARNQPQHF. CDR3 DNA: TGTGCCAGCAGCTACGACGACGCCCGGAATCAGCCCCAGCATTTT.

There are a few counts of this clonotype. The V call is TRBV12-3 or TRBV12-4, the J call TRBJ2-1; 7 bases are a match to TRBD1. Losses at the gene ends were 6 bases for V and 2 bases for J; bases not matched to a gene: 4. The CDR3 extends over 14 amino acids. The CDR3, as DNA: TGTGCCAGCAGCCCAGGGGGAACCTACAATGAGCAGTTCTTC. Protein: CASSPGGTYNEQFF.

The J gene is TRBJ1-5, the V gene TRBV3-1; D unresolved. Germline CDR1 is LGHDT and CDR2 is YNNKEL (reference sequence). CDR3 size: 16 residues. V shed 2 bases and J shed 0 bases, with 11 bases lying between them. The CDR3 protein is CASSQTSTASNQPQHF. CDR3 in DNA: TGTGCCAGCAGCCAAACCTCGACGGCTAGCAATCAGCCCCAGCATTTT.

J is TRBJ2-1 and V is TRBV9, with 8 bases matching TRBD1. The CDR3 is 13 residues long. Germline V gene lookup returns CDR1 SGDLS and CDR2 YYNGEE. The J segment lost 9 bases and the V segment lost 0 bases, leaving 2 bases of the junction unmatched. For the CDR3, the DNA is TGTGCCAGCAGCGTAGTAGGGACAGGTGAGCAGTTCTTC. Protein sequence: CASSVVGTGEQFF.

The chain links TRBV6-5 to TRBJ2-2; D call uncertain. The CDR3 has 13 residues. The germline V gene encodes CDR1 MNHEY and CDR2 SVGAGI. V was cut by 5 bases and J by 4 bases, with 8 bases left in between. CDR3 nucleotide sequence: TGTGCCAGCAGTCCTCCCGGCACCGGGGAGCTGTTTTTT. Translating gives CASSPPGTGELFF.

This clonotype was observed a few times. The chain recombines TRBV5-4 with TRBJ2-3, with TRBD2 as a possible D gene (6 bases). Trimming pared 1 base from V and 14 bases from J, leaving 23 bases between. Germline CDR1 reads SGHNT; CDR2 reads YYREEE (reference sequence). The CDR3 totals 15 residues. The CDR3 sequence is CASSLTRGKASYAYF. The CDR3 bases are TGTGCCAGCAGCTTGACTCGCGGGAAAGCCTCATACGCGTATTTT.

CDR3 coding DNA: TGTGCCAGCAGCCCGGGGGTGGCTAGATCTGGGCAAGAGACCCAGTACTTC. Its translation is CASSPGVARSGQETQYF. The V call is TRBV9, the J call TRBJ2-5; D is perhaps TRBD2 (6 bases). The germline V gene encodes CDR1 SGDLS and CDR2 YYNGEE. The CDR3 covers 17 residues. V was clipped by 4 bases and J by 2 bases, with 21 bases between them.

The CDR3: CASTRDRGRDEQFF. CDR3 DNA sequence: TGCGCCAGTACCCGGGACAGGGGGCGCGATGAGCAGTTCTTC. The rearrangement links TRBV5-1 to TRBJ2-1, with 12 bases that match TRBD1. The V gene end was trimmed by 8 bases and the J gene end by 8 bases; junction bases not matched to a gene: 8. The CDR3 is made up of 14 amino acids. Germline values: CDR1 SGHRS, CDR2 YFSETQ.

V gene TRBV27 combines with J gene TRBJ2-6; D remains ambiguous. The CDR3 contains 14 residues. Germline V lookup: CDR1 MNHEY, CDR2 SMNVEV (reference sequence). Trimming cost V 8 bases and J 0 bases, with 8 bases left between them. CDR3 sequence: CASHPSSGANVLTF. CDR3 nucleotide sequence: TGTGCCAGCCATCCAAGCTCTGGGGCCAACGTCCTGACTTTC.

There are a few counts of this clonotype. V and J are TRBV10-3 and TRBJ2-7, with D perhaps TRBD1 (5 bases). Germline CDR1 reads ENHRY; CDR2 reads SYGVKD. The CDR3 consists of 14 residues. Between the trimmed V and J ends, which lost 0 bases and 7 bases, there was a span of 13 bases. CDR3 DNA: TGTGCCATCAGTGAGTCGATGCAGGACACTGAGCAGTACTTC. As protein: CAISESMQDTEQYF.

With regard to this clonotype: At one of its ends the junction is not consistent with the germline gene, which may arise from a read error. The CDR3 DNA sequence: TGTGCTAGCAGCGTAGCGGGAGGGCCCGACAATGAGCAGTTCTTC. Translating gives CASSVAGGPDNEQFF. The V call is TRBV7-7, the J call TRBJ2-1; 11 nucleotides agree with TRBD2. In germline, CDR1 is SSHAT, CDR2 FNYEAQ (reference sequence). This CDR3 spans 15 amino acids.

This chain joins TRBV6-2 or TRBV6-3 and TRBJ1-4; D gene ambiguous. The CDR3 length is 13 residues. Germline loops: CDR1 MNHEY, CDR2 SVGEGT. The V and J ends lost 5 bases and 5 bases respectively, with 9 bases between them. This CDR3 reads CASSPPGNEKLFF. CDR3 in DNA: TGTGCCAGCAGTCCCCCGGGGAATGAAAAACTGTTTTTT.